These T cell receptor beta chains were read from a single sample in a study of blood T cell repertoires in COVID-19. The data were produced by immunoSEQ multiplex PCR, yet TCRdb's version contains in-frame clones alone and is incomplete. The sample holds fewer than 250,000 clones, over 80% seen once. Sequences were obtained from PBMCs or T cells enriched from blood (not recorded which). All receptors come from a woman in her thirties with acute COVID-19. CDR3s include the opening cysteine and the closing phenylalanine or tryptophan. A D gene is named only where the DNA matches it firmly.

d_call	v_call	cdr3_aa
TRBD1	TRBV5-1	CASSSGQRITSYEQYF
TRBD1	TRBV24-1	CATSDVPGQGNTGELFF
-	TRBV4-3	CASSQVLVGGDYGYTF
-	TRBV27	CASSLSWGSGGADTQYF
-	TRBV19	CASSNRDTESSYNEQFF
-	TRBV6-5	CASRNRAKNIQYF
TRBD1	TRBV3-1/TRBV3-2	CASSRPGTVGTGELFF
-	TRBV12-3/TRBV12-4	CASSRLSGNTIYF
-	TRBV9	CASSAAGGNTIYF
-	TRBV6-5	CASANWGGLNQPQHF
-	TRBV19	CASRHRDPNTEAFF
-	TRBV3-1/TRBV3-2	CASSRGLIGEKLFF
TRBD1	TRBV2	CASSVETGKHEQYF
-	TRBV19	CASSIAWGGTQPQHF
TRBD1	TRBV5-1	CASSTLRGQAYEQYF
-	TRBV11-2	CASSPVLYEQYF
-	TRBV27	CASSPQGYGNTIYF
TRBD2	TRBV5-6	CASSWGSGGQNYEQYF
TRBD1	TRBV27	CASRTGVTEAFF
TRBD1	TRBV4-3	CASSLGTGGDEQYF
-	TRBV10-3	CAISTGQTEAFF
-	TRBV3-1/TRBV3-2	CASSPVGPYAGTNYGYTF
-	TRBV19	CASSIHRPAYNEQFF
-	TRBV29-1	CSVVGGGVAEKLFF
-	TRBV5-1	CASSLLQDGYEQYF
-	TRBV11-1	CASSRRETGELFF
-	TRBV19	CASSPLTKDRNTEAFF
-	TRBV7-2	CASSSDRGAYETQYF
-	TRBV7-9	CASSSWGFAAEQFF
TRBD2	TRBV7-6	CASSQVGGTSSLNEQFF
-	TRBV19	CASSPPALGGYYGYTF
-	TRBV20-1	CSASNIAESYEQYF
-	TRBV7-2	CASSLAPAGTSTEAFF
-	TRBV6-2/TRBV6-3	CASSYRGANVLTF
TRBD1	TRBV20-1	CSASRGPSYNEQFF
TRBD2	TRBV5-4	CASSQTVDTSGEQFF
-	TRBV7-9	CASSFDQGESYGYTF
-	TRBV7-2	CASSLNGSPYGYTF
-	TRBV27	CASSSGSSYEQYF
-	TRBV4-3	CASSQDPSGSTDTQYF
TRBD2	TRBV14	CASSQGLSREGYEQYF
-	TRBV5-4	CASSLGGVNQPQHF
-	TRBV27	CASTPGGGPNTGELFF
-	TRBV4-1	CASSQGLQVSNQPQHF
-	TRBV19	CASILGGQLNTEAFF
-	TRBV7-2	CASSWSQGSGELFF
-	TRBV5-6	CASSLYRPRDTQGYTF
-	TRBV10-3	CAISEGVGANQPQHF
-	TRBV2	CASSDTRTNYGYTF
TRBD2	TRBV5-1	CASSIPGTTVSEQFF
-	TRBV21-1	CASRNWPREKLFF
TRBD2	TRBV10-1	CASSDIGGPGGVNEQFF
-	TRBV29-1	CSVGVGRVEETQYF
-	TRBV20-1	CSASGQHSNTEAFF
TRBD1	TRBV3-1/TRBV3-2	CASTPGQGVYGYTF
-	TRBV20-1	CSASSSGHYEQYF
-	TRBV7-2	CASSHNYLSTDTQYF